This T cell receptor beta chain was profiled in a study of persistence of HIV-infected CD4 T cells. By proportion, this clone is medium-sized. Its antigen remains unknown. The immunoSEQ assay was version 4, run in survey mode. TCRdb's copy holds only in-frame clones and misses some; the assay was immunoSEQ multiplex PCR. The sample gives some 20,000 clones, 65% of which show up once; roughly 8.8% is in the top ten. The stimulus was lysate of CMV-infected fibroblasts, around 11 ug/mL. Sorting of responding CD4+ T cells relied on upregulated CD40 ligand together with CD69. CDR1 and CDR2 from the germline V gene are MRHNA and SNTAGT. The CDR3 runs 19 residues. The V end was cut by 6 bases, the J end by 0 bases, with 24 bases between.

This chain joins TRBV6-4 and TRBJ1-5, with D perhaps matching TRBD1 (6 bases). This TCR derives from an adult woman with HIV who was CMV-seropositive. Sequenced material: CD4+ T cells sorted from PBMCs after approximately 19-hour stimulation, taken from a patient who received antiretroviral therapy. CDR3: CASRGKEDRPQYSNQPQHF. The CDR3 nucleotides are TGTGCCAGCAGGGGGAAAGAGGACAGACCCCAATATAGCAATCAGCCCCAGCATTTT.